This TCR beta chain was found in a study of T cells in localized non-small cell lung cancer. Study-wide results and limits: Uninvolved adjacent lung had higher T cell clonality than tumor and all other tissues. Longer overall survival accompanied higher blood T cell density. Since sequencing was restricted to only one region of the tumor, intratumor heterogeneity remains a possibility.

By proportion, this clone is large. Its antigen is not known. Profiling relied on immunoSEQ multiplex PCR, and the TCRdb table lists in-frame clones only, not all of them. The data show under 3,000 clones, under 40% seen once. The receptor was derived from a female donor older than 55 with stage II lung adenocarcinoma. The sequencing here drew on lung tumor tissue, taken before any cancer treatment.

The CDR3 DNA follows: TGTGCCAGCATTGCTAGCCTTGCCTACGAGCAGTACTTC. It specifies CASIASLAYEQYF. V and J are TRBV6-8 and TRBJ2-7, with D possibly being TRBD2 (5 bases). Per the germline V gene, CDR1 is MNHGY and CDR2 is SAAAGT. The CDR3 is 13 amino acids. V was clipped by 7 bases and J by 2 bases, with 12 bases between them.